This is a list of T cell receptor beta chains from one sample in a study of Ad26.COV2.S vaccination and SARS-CoV-2 variants. TCRdb keeps only in-frame clones here, not all; method: immunoSEQ multiplex PCR. The sample records hundreds of thousands of clones, roughly 90% being singletons. The sample here was peripheral blood, taken in a trial of Ad26.COV2.S vaccine versus placebo. Receptor source: a person aged 18-65 years who received the Ad26.COV2.S COVID-19 vaccine or a placebo. Both conserved end residues are part of each CDR3. The D gene is left open where the match is weak. Part of the rows lack a size; the others show once, few, many or a class for expanded clones.

d_gene	abundance	v_gene	j_gene	CDR3nt	CDR3aa
TRBD2	NA	TRBV5-1	TRBJ2-1	TGCGCCAGCAGCCGCTCTACTGGCGGGAGCAACTATGAGCAGTTCTTC	CASSRSTGGSNYEQFF
TRBD1	NA	TRBV14	TRBJ2-1	TGTGCCAGCAGCCAAGTAACAGGGGCCAATGAGCAGTTCTTC	CASSQVTGANEQFF
TRBD2	NA	TRBV6-5	TRBJ2-3	TGTGCCAGCAGTCGACTAGCGGGAGCGTCAGATACGCAGTATTTT	CASSRLAGASDTQYF
NA	NA	TRBV5-5	TRBJ1-1	TGTGCCAGCAGCATGAACACTGAAGCTTTCTTT	CASSMNTEAFF
TRBD1	NA	TRBV6-5	TRBJ1-6	TGTGCCAGCAGCGCGGGCGGGACAGTTAATCCACCCCTCCACTTT	CASSAGGTVNPPLHF
TRBD2	NA	TRBV29-1	TRBJ2-3	TGCAGCGTCGGCCTTAGCGGGGGGGGCACAGATACGCAGTATTTT	CSVGLSGGGTDTQYF
TRBD1	NA	TRBV9	TRBJ2-7	TGTGCCAGCAGCAAGCGACAGGGGATGCCCTACGAGCAGTACTTC	CASSKRQGMPYEQYF
NA	once	TRBV18	TRBJ1-1	TGTGCCAGCTCACCCCTGGACGCAGATGCAAACACTGAAGCTTTCTTT	CASSPLDADANTEAFF
NA	NA	TRBV27	TRBJ1-4	TGTGCCAGCAGCCGCCGGGTTGGAGAAAAACTGTTTTTT	CASSRRVGEKLFF
NA	NA	TRBV27	TRBJ1-2	TGTGCCAGCAGTTTATCTGGCTATGGCTACACCTTC	CASSLSGYGYTF
TRBD1	NA	TRBV27	TRBJ1-4	TGTGCCAGCAGTTTGGACAGGGAGGGTGAAAAACTGTTTTTT	CASSLDREGEKLFF
NA	NA	TRBV6-5	TRBJ2-7	TGTGCCAGCAGTTACGGGCGGGGATACGAGCAGTACTTC	CASSYGRGYEQYF